There are a few counts of the clone carrying this T cell receptor (beta chain). Russia was home to the donors, healthy Caucasian individuals aged roughly 6 to 95. These data are taken from a study of blood T cells in healthy people across ages. Study overall: Template switching picked up about one barcoded beta molecule for each two T cells.

It was with a sample-barcoded 5' primer and a J-beta primer mix that a second PCR of about 6 to 12 cycles was run. From the 5' RACE reads, TCRdb called clonotypes with MiXCR, one entry per CDR3 protein. The repertoire holds approximately 800,000 distinct CDR3 sequences, with around 62% as singletons. V lost 7 bases, J lost 6 bases, and 8 bases stayed unmatched. Germline V gene lookup returns CDR1 LNHDA and CDR2 SQIVND (reference sequence). CDR3 length: 14 amino acids. The specimen sequenced was blood. V is TRBV19 and J is TRBJ1-2; 10 bases are a match to TRBD1. The clonotype originates from a man under 40 in good health. The CDR3 DNA reads as TGTGCCAGTAATCCTACCGGGACAGGGGATGGCTACACCTTC. It is translated as CASNPTGTGDGYTF.